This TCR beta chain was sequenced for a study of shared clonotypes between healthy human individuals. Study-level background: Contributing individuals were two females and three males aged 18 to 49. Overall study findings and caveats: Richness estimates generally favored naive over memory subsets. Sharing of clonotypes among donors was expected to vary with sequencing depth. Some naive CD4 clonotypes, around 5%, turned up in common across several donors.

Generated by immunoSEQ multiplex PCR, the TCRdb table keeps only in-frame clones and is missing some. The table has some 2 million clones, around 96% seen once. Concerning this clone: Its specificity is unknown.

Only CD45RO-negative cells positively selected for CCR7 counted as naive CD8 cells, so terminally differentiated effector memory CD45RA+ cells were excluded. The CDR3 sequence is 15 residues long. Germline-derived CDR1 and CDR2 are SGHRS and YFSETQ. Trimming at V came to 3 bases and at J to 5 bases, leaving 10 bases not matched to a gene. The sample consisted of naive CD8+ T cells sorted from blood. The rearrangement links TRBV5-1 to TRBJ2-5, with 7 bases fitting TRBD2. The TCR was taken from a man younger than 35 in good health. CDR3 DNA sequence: TGCGCCAGCAGCTCCGGACTAGACGCCATTGAGACCCAGTACTTC. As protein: CASSSGLDAIETQYF.